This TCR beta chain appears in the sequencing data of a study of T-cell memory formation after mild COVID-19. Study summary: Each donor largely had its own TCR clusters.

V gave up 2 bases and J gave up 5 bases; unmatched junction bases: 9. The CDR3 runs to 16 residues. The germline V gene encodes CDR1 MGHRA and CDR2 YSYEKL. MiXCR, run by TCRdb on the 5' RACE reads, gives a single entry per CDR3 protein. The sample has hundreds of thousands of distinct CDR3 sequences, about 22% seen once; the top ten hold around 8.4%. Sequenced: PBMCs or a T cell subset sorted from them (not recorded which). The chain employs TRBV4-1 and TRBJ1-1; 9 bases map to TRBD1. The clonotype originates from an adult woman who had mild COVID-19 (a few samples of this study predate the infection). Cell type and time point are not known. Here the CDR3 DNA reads TGCGCCAGCAGCCAACATAACGGACAGGGGAGTACTGAAGCTTTCTTT. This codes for CASSQHNGQGSTEAFF.